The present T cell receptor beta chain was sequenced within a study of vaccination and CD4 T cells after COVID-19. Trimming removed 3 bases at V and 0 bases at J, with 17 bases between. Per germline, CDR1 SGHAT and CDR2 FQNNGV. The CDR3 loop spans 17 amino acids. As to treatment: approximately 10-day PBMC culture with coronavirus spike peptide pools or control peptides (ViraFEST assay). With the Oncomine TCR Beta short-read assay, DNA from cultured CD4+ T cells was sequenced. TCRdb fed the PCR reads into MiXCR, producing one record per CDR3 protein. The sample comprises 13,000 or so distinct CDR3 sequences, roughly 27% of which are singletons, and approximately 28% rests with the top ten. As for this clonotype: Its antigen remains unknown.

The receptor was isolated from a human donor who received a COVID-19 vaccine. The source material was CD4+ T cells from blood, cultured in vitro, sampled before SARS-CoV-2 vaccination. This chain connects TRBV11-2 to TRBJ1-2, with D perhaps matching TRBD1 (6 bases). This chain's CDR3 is CASSFYPGQRANYGYTF. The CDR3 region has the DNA TGTGCCAGCAGCTTCTACCCCGGACAGCGAGCTAACTATGGCTACACCTTC.